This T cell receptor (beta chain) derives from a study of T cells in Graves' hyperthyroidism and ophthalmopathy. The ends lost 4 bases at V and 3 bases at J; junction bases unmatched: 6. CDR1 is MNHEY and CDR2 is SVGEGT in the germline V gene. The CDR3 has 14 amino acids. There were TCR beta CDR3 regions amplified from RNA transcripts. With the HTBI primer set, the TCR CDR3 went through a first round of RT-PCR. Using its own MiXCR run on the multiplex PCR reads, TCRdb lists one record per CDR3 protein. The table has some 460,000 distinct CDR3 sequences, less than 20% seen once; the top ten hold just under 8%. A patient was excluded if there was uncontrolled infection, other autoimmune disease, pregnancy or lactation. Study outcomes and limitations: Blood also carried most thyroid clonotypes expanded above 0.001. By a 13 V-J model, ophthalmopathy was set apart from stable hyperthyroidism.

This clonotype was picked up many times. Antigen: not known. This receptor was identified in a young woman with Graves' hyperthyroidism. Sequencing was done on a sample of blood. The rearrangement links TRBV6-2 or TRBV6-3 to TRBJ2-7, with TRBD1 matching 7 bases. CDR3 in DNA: TGTGCCAGCAGTTTGTCCCAGGGGGTCTACGAGCAGTACTTC. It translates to CASSLSQGVYEQYF.